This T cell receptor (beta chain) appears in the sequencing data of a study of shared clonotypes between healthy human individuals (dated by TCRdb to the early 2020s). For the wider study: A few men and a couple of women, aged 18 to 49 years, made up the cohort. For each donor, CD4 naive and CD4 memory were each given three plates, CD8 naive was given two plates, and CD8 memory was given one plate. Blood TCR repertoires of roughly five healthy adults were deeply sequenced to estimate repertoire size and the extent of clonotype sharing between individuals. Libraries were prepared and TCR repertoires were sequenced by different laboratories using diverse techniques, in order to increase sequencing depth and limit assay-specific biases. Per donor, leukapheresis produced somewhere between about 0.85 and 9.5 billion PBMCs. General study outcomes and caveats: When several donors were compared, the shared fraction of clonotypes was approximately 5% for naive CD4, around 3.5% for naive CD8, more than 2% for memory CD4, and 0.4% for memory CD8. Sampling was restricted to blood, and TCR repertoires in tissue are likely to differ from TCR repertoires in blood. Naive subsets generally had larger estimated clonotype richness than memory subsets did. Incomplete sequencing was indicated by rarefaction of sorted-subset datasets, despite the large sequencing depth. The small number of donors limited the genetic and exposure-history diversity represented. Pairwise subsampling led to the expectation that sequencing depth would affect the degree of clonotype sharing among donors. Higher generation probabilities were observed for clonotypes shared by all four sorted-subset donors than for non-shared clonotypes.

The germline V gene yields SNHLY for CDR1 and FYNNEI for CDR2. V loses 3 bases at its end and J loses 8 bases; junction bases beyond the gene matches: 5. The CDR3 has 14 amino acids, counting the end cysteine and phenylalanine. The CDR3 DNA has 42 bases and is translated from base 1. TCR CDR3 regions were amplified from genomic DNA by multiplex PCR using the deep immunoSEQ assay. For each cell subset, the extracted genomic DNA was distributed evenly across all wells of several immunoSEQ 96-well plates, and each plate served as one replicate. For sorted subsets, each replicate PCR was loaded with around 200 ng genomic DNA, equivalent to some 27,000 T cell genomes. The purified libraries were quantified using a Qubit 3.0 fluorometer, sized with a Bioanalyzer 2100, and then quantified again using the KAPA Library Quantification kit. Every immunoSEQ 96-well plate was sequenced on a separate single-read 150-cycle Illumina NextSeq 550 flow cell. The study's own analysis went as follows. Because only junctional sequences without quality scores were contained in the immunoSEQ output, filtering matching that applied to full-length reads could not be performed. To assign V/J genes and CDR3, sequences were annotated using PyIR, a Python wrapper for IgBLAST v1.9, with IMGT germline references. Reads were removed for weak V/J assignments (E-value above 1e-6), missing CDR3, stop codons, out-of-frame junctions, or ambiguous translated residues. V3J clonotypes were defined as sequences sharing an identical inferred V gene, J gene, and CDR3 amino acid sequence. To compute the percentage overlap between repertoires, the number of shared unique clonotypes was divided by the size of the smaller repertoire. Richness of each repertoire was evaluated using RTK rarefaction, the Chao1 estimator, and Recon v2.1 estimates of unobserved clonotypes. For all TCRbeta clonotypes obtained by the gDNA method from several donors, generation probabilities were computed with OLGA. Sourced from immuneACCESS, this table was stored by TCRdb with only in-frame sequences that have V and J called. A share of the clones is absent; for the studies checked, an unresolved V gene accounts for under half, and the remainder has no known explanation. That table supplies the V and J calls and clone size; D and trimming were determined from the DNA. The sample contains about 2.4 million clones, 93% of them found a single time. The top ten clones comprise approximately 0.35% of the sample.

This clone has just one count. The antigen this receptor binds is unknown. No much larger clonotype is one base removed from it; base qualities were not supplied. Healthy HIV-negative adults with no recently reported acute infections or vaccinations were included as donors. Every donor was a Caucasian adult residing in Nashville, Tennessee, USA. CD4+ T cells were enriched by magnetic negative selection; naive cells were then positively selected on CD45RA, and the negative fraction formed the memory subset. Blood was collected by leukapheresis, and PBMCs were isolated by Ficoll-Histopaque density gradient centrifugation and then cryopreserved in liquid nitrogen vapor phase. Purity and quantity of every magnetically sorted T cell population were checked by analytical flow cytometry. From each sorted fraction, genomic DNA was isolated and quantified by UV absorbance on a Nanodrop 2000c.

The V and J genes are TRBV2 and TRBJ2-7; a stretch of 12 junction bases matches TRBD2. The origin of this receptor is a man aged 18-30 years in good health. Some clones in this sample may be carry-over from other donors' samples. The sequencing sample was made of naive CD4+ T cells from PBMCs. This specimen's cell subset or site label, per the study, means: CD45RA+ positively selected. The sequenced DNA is TGTGCCAGCAGTGATACTAGCGGGAGGCAACAGCAGTACTTC. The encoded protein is CASSDTSGRQQQYF.